The 28 T cell receptor beta chains listed next were all sequenced from one sample in a study of blood T cell repertoires in COVID-19 (dated by TCRdb to the early 2020s). Preparation of the library involved the immunoSEQ multiplex PCR assay. TCRdb obtained this table from immuneACCESS and retained in-frame rearrangements with V and J assigned. These tables miss some clones; where compared with another copy, unresolved V genes account for less than half of the shortfall, and the remainder is unexplained. Recorded for this sample are some 250,000 clones; about four fifths of them occurred a single time. 7.5% of the sample is taken by the ten largest. The material sequenced was peripheral blood. These receptor sequences come from a woman of 80 years or more with COVID-19, enrolled during active disease.

This clone was observed a few times. J is TRBJ2-5 and V is TRBV10-3; 7 nucleotides agree with TRBD2. The CDR3 is 13 amino acids. After removal of 3 bases from V and 5 bases from J, the junction contained 3 bases not matched to a gene. Germline V CDR1 and CDR2: ENHRY, SYGVKD. This chain's CDR3 is CAISERGSETQYF. CDR3 in DNA: TGTGCCATCAGTGAACGCGGGAGTGAGACCCAGTACTTC.

The chain recombines TRBV12-5 with TRBJ1-4, with TRBD1 as a possible D gene (5 bases). The CDR3 runs to 17 residues. The V gene lost 4 bases and the J gene lost 6 bases, with 21 bases spanning the gap. Germline V lookup: CDR1 LGHNT, CDR2 FRNRAP. In DNA form, the CDR3 reads TGTGCTAGTGGTTCATCACCCGACAGATTCCTTGATGAAAAACTGTTTTTT. It codes for CASGSSPDRFLDEKLFF.

The chain uses TRBV7-2 and TRBJ2-7, with 7 bases fitting TRBD1. Germline-derived CDR1 and CDR2 are SGHTA and FQGNSA. This CDR3 region has 15 residues. J lost 3 bases, V lost 4 bases, and 9 bases had no gene match. CDR3 in amino acids: CASSSPDRRDYEQYF. The CDR3 nucleotides are TGTGCCAGCAGCTCTCCGGACAGGAGAGACTACGAGCAGTACTTC.

The rearrangement uses TRBV28 and TRBJ1-2, with D perhaps TRBD1 (6 bases). Per the germline V gene, CDR1 is MDHEN and CDR2 is SYDVKM. The CDR3 consists of 15 residues. V lost 6 bases to trimming and J lost 8 bases, with 22 bases between them. Written as DNA, the CDR3 is TGTGCCAGCAGCCCAGGACAGCGAGGTGATAGGGGCTACACCTTC. Its protein product is CASSPGQRGDRGYTF.

This clone was observed once. This chain connects TRBV19 to TRBJ1-2; D might be TRBD1 (5 bases). Germline V gene data show CDR1 as LNHDA and CDR2 as SQIVND (reference sequence). The length of the CDR3 is 14 residues. With 5 bases removed from V and 7 bases from J, the gap between germline ends came to 17 bases. The CDR3 is CASSAGTDYRGYTF. DNA for the CDR3: TGTGCCAGTAGTGCAGGGACTGACTACCGTGGCTACACCTTC.

This clone was picked up one time. The chain joins TRBV7-2 to TRBJ1-1; no firm D call. Per germline, CDR1 SGHTA and CDR2 FQGNSA. V lost 7 bases and J 6 bases, leaving 18 bases between the germline ends. The CDR3 consists of 14 residues. This CDR3 reads CASKPRRRVSEAFF. CDR3 nucleotide sequence: TGTGCCAGCAAGCCTCGTAGGAGGGTTTCTGAAGCTTTCTTT. Based on the CDR3 plus reference TRBV7-2 and TRBJ1-1, the full variable domain is GAGVSQSPSNKVTEKGKDVELRCDPISGHTALYWYRQSLGQGLEFLIYFQGNSAPDKSGLPSDRFSAERTGGSVSTLTIQRTQQEDSAVYLCASKPRRRVSEAFFGQGTRLTVV.

This clone showed up just a few times. V is TRBV6-5 and J is TRBJ1-4, with D possibly TRBD1 on 6 matching bases. Per germline, CDR1 MNHEY and CDR2 SVGAGI. Trimming stripped 7 bases from V and 9 bases from J, with 15 bases between. The CDR3 consists of 13 residues. The CDR3 DNA reads as TGTGCCAGCACCGCGCCGGGACATCAAAAACTGTTTTTT. Translation: CASTAPGHQKLFF.

The rearrangement links TRBV5-1 to TRBJ1-4, with TRBD1 matching over 9 bases. CDR3 length equals 16 residues. V shed 4 bases and J 0 bases; nucleotides not matched to a gene: 4. Germline V CDR1 and CDR2: SGHRS, YFSETQ. In DNA form, the CDR3 reads TGCGCCAGCAGCAAGACAGGGGGTGCAACTAATGAAAAACTGTTTTTT. Its protein is CASSKTGGATNEKLFF.

The chain recombines TRBV19 with TRBJ1-1; D uncertain. Per the germline V gene, CDR1 is LNHDA and CDR2 is SQIVND (reference sequence). Trimming shortened V by 8 bases and J by 5 bases, and 18 bases separated the two germline ends. This CDR3 comprises 14 residues. CDR3 residues: CASSFRLSRTEAFF. The CDR3 nucleotides are TGTGCCAGTTCCTTTAGGCTTTCGAGGACTGAAGCTTTCTTT. Using reference TRBV19 and TRBJ1-1 for the parts outside the CDR3, the full variable domain is DGGITQSPKYLFRKEGQNVTLSCEQNLNHDAMYWYRQDPGQGLRLIYYSQIVNDFQKGDIAEGYSVSREKKESFPLTVTSAQKNPTAFYLCASSFRLSRTEAFFGQGTRLTVV.

V gene TRBV3-1 (or the pseudogene TRBV3-2) combines with J gene TRBJ1-2; the D is unclear. The V end was cut by 0 bases, the J end by 8 bases, with 4 bases between. Germline V gene lookup returns CDR1 LGHDT and CDR2 YNNKEL (reference sequence). The CDR3 is 11 amino acids. The CDR3 region is CASSQDIGYTF. The CDR3 nucleotides read TGTGCCAGCAGCCAAGATATCGGCTACACCTTC.

CDR3 sequence reads: CASSIYRGATQYF. DNA of the CDR3: TGTGCCAGCAGCATCTACAGGGGGGCTACGCAGTATTTT. This chain links TRBV11-1 with TRBJ2-3; 8 bases align to TRBD1. Germline values: CDR1 SGHAT, CDR2 FQDESV (reference sequence). The CDR3 runs to 13 residues. The V segment lost 5 bases and the J segment 8 bases; nucleotides outside the gene matches: 6.

The V and J genes are TRBV3-1 (or the pseudogene TRBV3-2) and TRBJ1-1; D is ambiguous. This CDR3 contains 13 residues. V was cut by 2 bases and J by 5 bases, with 9 bases left in between. Germline V gene lookup returns CDR1 LGHDT and CDR2 YNNKEL (reference sequence). The CDR3 DNA is TGTGCCAGCAGCCAAATGTTGAGGACTGAAGCTTTCTTT. Protein product: CASSQMLRTEAFF.

The chain joins TRBV28 to TRBJ2-2; perhaps TRBD1 as D (6 bases). The CDR3 loop spans 14 amino acids. CDR1 MDHEN and CDR2 SYDVKM come from the germline V gene. V dropped 9 bases and J dropped 3 bases, with 14 bases sitting between them. The CDR3 region is CASLGARDTGELFF. In nucleotides, the CDR3 is TGTGCCAGTCTGGGGGCGCGGGACACCGGGGAGCTGTTTTTT.

The chain recombines TRBV19 with TRBJ1-1; D is ambiguous. This CDR3 contains 15 residues. Germline CDR1 reads LNHDA; CDR2 reads SQIVND (reference sequence). Trimming shortened V by 3 bases and J by 2 bases, and 13 bases separated the two germline ends. The CDR3 spells CASSILPSSNTEAFF. The CDR3 DNA sequence: TGTGCCAGTAGTATTCTTCCCAGTTCCAACACTGAAGCTTTCTTT.

This chain connects TRBV9 to TRBJ1-2; D not certain. Trimming cost V 0 bases and J 2 bases, with 11 bases left between them. Germline CDR1 SGDLS, CDR2 YYNGEE. The CDR3 has 15 amino acids. CDR3 DNA sequence: TGTGCCAGCAGCGTAGAATGGCAGGCGAACTATGGCTACACCTTC. This gives the protein CASSVEWQANYGYTF.

The V and J genes are TRBV18 and TRBJ1-1, with D possibly being TRBD1 (6 bases). The length of the CDR3 is 13 residues. V shed 7 bases and J shed 1 base, with 10 bases lying between them. CDR1 KGHSH and CDR2 LQKENI come from the germline V gene. This CDR3 is CASYMTGNTEAFF. DNA for the CDR3: TGTGCCAGCTATATGACAGGGAACACTGAAGCTTTCTTT.

The chain has TRBV18 and TRBJ2-1; D possibly corresponds to TRBD2 (5 bases). V shed 3 bases and J shed 9 bases, with 18 bases lying between them. The CDR3 sequence is 15 residues long. Per germline, CDR1 KGHSH and CDR2 LQKENI. The CDR3 bases are TGTGCCAGCTCACCCCCCCTAGCAGCCCAGGTTGAGCAGTTCTTC. This gives the protein CASSPPLAAQVEQFF.

The V and J genes are TRBV3-1 (or the pseudogene TRBV3-2) and TRBJ1-2; 9 bases align to TRBD1. J was trimmed by 2 bases and V by 4 bases; bases with no gene match: 2. Germline V gives CDR1 LGHDT, CDR2 YNNKEL (reference sequence). The CDR3 is made up of 14 amino acids. CDR3 in amino acids: CASSPGTGNYGYTF. CDR3 nucleotides: TGTGCCAGCAGCCCCGGGACAGGGAACTATGGCTACACCTTC.

The gene calls are TRBV6-6 and TRBJ1-3; D remains unclear. Germline V gene data show CDR1 as MNHNY and CDR2 as SVGAGI (reference sequence). Trimming took 4 bases from V and 2 from J, leaving 9 bases between them. The CDR3 sequence is 14 residues long. The CDR3 sequence is CASSSAEAGNTIYF. The CDR3 nucleotides read TGTGCCAGCAGTTCTGCGGAGGCTGGAAACACCATATATTTT.

The rearrangement links TRBV7-8 to TRBJ1-2; D possibly corresponds to TRBD1 (5 bases). V lost 7 bases and J lost 6, with 18 bases in between. Germline lookup yields CDR1 SGHVS and CDR2 FQNEAQ. This CDR3 contains 14 residues. The DNA for the CDR3 is TGTGCCAGCATATCAGATCCATCAGGGCATGGCTACACCTTC. Amino acid sequence: CASISDPSGHGYTF.

The rearrangement uses TRBV3-1 (or the pseudogene TRBV3-2) and TRBJ2-3; D possibly corresponds to TRBD1 (5 bases). The CDR3 runs 14 residues. V was cut by 0 bases and J by 4 bases, with 8 bases left in between. Germline CDR1 and CDR2: LGHDT and YNNKEL (reference sequence). The CDR3 bases are TGTGCCAGCAGCCAAGAAGGGGTCGCAGATACGCAGTATTTT. It specifies CASSQEGVADTQYF.

J is TRBJ1-1 and V is TRBV21-1; the DNA was not used to check the table's D call, TRBD1. TRBV21-1 is noted as a pseudogene. The length of the CDR3 is 17 residues. The CDR3 is CASSKDRDRATNTEAFF. As DNA, the CDR3 is TGTGCCAGCAGCAAAGACCGGGACAGGGCGACGAACACTGAAGCTTTCTTT.

V usage is TRBV14 and J usage is TRBJ2-6, with D hard to call. The length of the CDR3 is 18 residues. Germline V gene sequence: CDR1 SGHDN, CDR2 FVKESK. Trimming shortened V by 2 bases and J by 0 bases, and 14 bases separated the two germline ends. The CDR3 DNA reads as TGTGCCAGCAGCCAACCCCGAGACACGGCCTCTGGGGCCAACGTCCTGACTTTC. This translates into CASSQPRDTASGANVLTF.

The chain uses TRBV7-2 and TRBJ2-7; 9 positions agree with TRBD2. Trimming took 5 bases from V and 2 from J; bases not matched to a gene: 4. Germline V CDR1 and CDR2: SGHTA, FQGNSA. CDR3 length: 14 residues. The CDR3 coding sequence is TGTGCCAGCAGCCGGAGCGGGGGGACCTACGAGCAGTACTTC. It translates to CASSRSGGTYEQYF. Full variable domain (remainder filled in from reference TRBV7-2 and TRBJ2-7): GAGVSQSPSNKVTEKGKDVELRCDPISGHTALYWYRQSLGQGLEFLIYFQGNSAPDKSGLPSDRFSAERTGGSVSTLTIQRTQQEDSAVYLCASSRSGGTYEQYFGPGTRLTVT.

V and J are TRBV30 and TRBJ1-1; unclear D gene. With 2 bases removed from V and 1 base from J, the gap between germline ends came to 8 bases. This CDR3 comprises 13 residues. In germline, CDR1 is GTSNPN, CDR2 SVGIG (reference sequence). Written as DNA, the CDR3 is TGTGCCTGGAGTTGGGGAGAGAACACTGAAGCTTTCTTT. Amino acid sequence: CAWSWGENTEAFF. Together with reference TRBV30 and TRBJ1-1, the CDR3 gives the full variable domain: SQTIHQWPATLVQPVGSPLSLECTVEGTSNPNLYWYRQAAGRGLQLLFYSVGIGQISSEVPQNLSASRPQDRQFILSSKKLLLSDSGFYLCAWSWGENTEAFFGQGTRLTVV.

J is TRBJ1-2 and V is TRBV28, with D unresolved. V was clipped by 3 bases and J by 8 bases, with 10 bases between them. The CDR3 is 12 amino acids. CDR1 and CDR2 from the germline V gene are MDHEN and SYDVKM. The CDR3 spells CASSLSLRGYTF. The DNA for the CDR3 is TGTGCCAGCAGTTTGAGCCTGCGAGGCTACACCTTC.

The gene calls are TRBV28 and TRBJ2-1, with TRBD2 matching 12 bases. The V and J ends lost 7 bases and 4 bases, in that order; junction bases with no gene match: 11. CDR1 MDHEN and CDR2 SYDVKM come from the germline V gene. The CDR3 is 17 amino acids. As DNA, the CDR3 is TGTGCCAGCACCCTGGTACGGCTAGCGGGAGGGTACAATGAGCAGTTCTTC. It codes for CASTLVRLAGGYNEQFF. The full variable domain, rest sourced from reference TRBV28 and TRBJ2-1, is DVKVTQSSRYLVKRTGEKVFLECVQDMDHENMFWYRQDPGLGLRLIYFSYDVKMKEKGDIPEGYSVSREKKERFSLILESASTNQTSMYLCASTLVRLAGGYNEQFFGPGTRLTVL.

The chain employs TRBV3-1 (or the pseudogene TRBV3-2) and TRBJ1-1, with D tentatively TRBD1 (5 bases). Trimming took 0 bases from V and 1 from J, leaving 6 bases between them. Germline V gives CDR1 LGHDT, CDR2 YNNKEL (reference sequence). This CDR3 is built from 14 residues. The chain's CDR3 is CASSQEQANTEAFF. The CDR3 bases are TGTGCCAGCAGCCAAGAACAGGCGAACACTGAAGCTTTCTTT.